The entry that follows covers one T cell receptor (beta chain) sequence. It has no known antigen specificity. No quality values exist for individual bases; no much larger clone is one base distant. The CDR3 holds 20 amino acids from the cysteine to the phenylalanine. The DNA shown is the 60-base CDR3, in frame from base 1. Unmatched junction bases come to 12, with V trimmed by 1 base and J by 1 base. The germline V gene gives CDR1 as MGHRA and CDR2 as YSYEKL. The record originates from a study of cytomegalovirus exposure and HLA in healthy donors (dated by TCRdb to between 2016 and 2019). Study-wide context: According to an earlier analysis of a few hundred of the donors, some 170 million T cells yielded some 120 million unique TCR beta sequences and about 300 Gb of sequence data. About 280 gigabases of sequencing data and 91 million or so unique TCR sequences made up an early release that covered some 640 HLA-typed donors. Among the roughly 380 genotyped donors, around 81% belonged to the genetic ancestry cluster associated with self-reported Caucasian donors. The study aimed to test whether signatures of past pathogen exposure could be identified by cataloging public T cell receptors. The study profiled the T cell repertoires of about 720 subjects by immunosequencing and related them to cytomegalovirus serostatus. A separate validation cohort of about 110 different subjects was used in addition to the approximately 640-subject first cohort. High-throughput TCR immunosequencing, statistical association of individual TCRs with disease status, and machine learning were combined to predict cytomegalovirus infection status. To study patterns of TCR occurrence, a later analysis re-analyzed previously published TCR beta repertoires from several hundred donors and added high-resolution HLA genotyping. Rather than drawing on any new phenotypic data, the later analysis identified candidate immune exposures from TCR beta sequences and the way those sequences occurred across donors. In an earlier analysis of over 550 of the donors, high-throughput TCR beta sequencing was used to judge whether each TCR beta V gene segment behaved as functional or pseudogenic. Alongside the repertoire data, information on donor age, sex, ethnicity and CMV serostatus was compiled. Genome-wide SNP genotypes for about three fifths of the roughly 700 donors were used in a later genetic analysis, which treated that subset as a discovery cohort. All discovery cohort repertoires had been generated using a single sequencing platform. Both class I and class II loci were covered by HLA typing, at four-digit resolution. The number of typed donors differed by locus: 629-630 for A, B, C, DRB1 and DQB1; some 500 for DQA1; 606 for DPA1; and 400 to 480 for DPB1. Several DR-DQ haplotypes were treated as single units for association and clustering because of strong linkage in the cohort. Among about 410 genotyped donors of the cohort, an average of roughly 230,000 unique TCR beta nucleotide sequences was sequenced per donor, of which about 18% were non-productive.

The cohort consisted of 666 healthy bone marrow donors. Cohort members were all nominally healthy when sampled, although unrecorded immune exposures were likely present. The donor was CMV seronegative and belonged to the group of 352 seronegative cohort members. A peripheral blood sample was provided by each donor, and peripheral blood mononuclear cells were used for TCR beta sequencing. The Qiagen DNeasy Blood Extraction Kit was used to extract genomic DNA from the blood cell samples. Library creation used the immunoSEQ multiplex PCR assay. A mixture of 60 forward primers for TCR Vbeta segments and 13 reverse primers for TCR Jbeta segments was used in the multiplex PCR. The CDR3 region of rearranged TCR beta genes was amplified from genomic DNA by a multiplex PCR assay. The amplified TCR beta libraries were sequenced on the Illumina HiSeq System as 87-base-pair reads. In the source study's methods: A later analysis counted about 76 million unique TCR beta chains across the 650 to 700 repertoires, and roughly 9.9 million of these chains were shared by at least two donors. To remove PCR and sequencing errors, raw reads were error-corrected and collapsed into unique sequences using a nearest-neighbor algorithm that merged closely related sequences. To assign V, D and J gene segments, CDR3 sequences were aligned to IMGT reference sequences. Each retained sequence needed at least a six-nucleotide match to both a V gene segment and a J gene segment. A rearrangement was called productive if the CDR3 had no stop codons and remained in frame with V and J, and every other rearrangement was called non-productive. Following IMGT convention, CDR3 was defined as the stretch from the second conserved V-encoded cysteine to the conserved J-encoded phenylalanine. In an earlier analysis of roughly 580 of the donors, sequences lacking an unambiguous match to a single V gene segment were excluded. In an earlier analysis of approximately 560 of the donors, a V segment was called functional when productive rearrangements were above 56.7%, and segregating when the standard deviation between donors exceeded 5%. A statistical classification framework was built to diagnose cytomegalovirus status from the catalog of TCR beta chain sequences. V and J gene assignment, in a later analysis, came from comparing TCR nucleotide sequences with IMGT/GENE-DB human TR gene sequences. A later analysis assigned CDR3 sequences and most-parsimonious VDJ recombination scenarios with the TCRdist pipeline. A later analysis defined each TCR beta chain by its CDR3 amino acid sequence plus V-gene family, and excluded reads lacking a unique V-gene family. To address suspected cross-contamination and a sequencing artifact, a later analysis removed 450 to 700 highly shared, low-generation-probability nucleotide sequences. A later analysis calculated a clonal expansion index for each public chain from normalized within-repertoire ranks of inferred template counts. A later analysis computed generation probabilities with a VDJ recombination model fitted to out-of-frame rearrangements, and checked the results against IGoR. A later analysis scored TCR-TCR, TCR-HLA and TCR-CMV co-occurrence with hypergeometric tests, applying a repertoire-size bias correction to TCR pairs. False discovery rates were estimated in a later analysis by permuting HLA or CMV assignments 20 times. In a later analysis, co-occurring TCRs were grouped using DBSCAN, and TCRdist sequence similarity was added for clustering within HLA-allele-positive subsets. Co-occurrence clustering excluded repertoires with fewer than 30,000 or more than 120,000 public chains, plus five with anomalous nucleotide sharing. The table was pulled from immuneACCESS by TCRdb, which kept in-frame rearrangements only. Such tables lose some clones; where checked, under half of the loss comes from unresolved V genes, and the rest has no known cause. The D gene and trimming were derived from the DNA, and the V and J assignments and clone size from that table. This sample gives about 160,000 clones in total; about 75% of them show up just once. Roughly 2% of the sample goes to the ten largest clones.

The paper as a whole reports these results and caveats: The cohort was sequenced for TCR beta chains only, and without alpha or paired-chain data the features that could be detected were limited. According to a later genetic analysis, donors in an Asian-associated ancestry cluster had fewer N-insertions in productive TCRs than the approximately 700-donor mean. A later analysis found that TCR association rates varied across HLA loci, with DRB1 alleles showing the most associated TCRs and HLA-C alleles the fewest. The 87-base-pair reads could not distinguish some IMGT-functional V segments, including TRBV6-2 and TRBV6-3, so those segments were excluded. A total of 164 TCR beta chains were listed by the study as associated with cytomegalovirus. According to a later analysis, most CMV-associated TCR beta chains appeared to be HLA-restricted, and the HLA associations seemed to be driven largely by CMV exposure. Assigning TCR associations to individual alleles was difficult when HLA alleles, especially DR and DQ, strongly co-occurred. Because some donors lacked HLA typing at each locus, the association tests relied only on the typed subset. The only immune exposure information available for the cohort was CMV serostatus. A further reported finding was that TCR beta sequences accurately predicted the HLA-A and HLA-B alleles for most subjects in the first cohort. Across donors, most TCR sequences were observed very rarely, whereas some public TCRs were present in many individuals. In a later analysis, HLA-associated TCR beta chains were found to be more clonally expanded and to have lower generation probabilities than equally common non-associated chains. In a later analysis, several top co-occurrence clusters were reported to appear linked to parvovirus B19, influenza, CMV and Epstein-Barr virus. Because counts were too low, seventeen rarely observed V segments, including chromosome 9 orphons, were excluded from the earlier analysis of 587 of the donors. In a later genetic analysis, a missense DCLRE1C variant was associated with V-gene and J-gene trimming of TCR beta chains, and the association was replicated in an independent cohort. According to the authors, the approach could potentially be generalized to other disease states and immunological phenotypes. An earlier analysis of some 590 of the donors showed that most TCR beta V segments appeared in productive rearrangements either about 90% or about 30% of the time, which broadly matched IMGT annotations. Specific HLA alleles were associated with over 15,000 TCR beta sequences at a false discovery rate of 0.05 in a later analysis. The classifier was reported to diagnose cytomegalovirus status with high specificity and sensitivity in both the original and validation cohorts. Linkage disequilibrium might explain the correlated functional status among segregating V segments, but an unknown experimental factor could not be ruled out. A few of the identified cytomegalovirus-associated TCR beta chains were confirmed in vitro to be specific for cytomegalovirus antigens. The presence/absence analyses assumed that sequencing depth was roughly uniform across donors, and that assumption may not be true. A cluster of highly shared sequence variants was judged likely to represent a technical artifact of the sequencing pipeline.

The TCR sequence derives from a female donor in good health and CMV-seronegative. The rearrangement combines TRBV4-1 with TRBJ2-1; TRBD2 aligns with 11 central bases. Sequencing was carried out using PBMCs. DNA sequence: TGCGCCAGCAGCCAAGCCCGAACTAGCGGGAGCCTAAGTTCCTACAATGAGCAGTTCTTC. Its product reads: CASSQARTSGSLSSYNEQFF.